This TCR beta chain was sequenced for a study of T cell clonotyping in hematopoietic cell transplantation. Clones were read by immunoSEQ multiplex PCR, and TCRdb kept only the in-frame ones, dropping some. This table has roughly 49,000 clones, about nine tenths appearing once. To note about this clone: What it recognizes is unknown.

V lost 3 bases and J 5 bases, leaving 11 bases between the germline ends. The CDR3 is 14 amino acids. Germline CDR1 and CDR2: LNHDA and SQIVND (reference sequence). Indicated time point: recipient sample about 28 days before transplant, after cytoreduction. Recipients were bled about 28 days pretransplant and at posttransplant days 30, 100, 180. Study observations and caveats: Few recipient clonotypes overlapped donors; over 95% were de novo at given depth.

The sequence was obtained from a man in his 60s with biphenotypic leukemia. Some clones in this sample may be carry-over from other donors' samples. The starting material was peripheral blood mononuclear cells, obtained before stem cell transplant. V and J are TRBV19 and TRBJ1-5; D remains unclear. The CDR3 nucleotides read TGTGCCAGTAGTATCGGACGTCGGTATCAGCCCCAGCATTTT. Its translation: CASSIGRRYQPQHF.